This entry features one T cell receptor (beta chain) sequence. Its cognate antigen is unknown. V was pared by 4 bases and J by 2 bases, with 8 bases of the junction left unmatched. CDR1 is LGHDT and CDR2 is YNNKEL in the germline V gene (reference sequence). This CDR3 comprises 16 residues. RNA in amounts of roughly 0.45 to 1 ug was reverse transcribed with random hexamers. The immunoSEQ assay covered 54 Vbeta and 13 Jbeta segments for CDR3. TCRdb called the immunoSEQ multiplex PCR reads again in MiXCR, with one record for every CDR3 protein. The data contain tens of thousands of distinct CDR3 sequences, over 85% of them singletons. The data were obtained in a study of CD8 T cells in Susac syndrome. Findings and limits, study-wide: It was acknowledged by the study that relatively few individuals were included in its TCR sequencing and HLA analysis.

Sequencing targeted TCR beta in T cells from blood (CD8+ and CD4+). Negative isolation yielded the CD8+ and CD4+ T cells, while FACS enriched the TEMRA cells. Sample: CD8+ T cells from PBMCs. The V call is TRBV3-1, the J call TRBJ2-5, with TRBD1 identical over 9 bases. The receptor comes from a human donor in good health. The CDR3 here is CASSPGTGNPQETQYF. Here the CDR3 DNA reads TGTGCCAGCAGCCCAGGGACAGGGAACCCACAAGAGACCCAGTACTTC.